These 28 T cell receptor beta chains were sequenced from one sample in a study of OX40 agonist ivuxolimab in advanced cancers. Data came from immunoSEQ multiplex PCR; TCRdb stores just in-frame clones and leaves some out. The sample includes fewer than 60,000 clones, 88% of them seen just once. Specimen: CD4+ or CD8+ T cells sorted from blood, collected in a trial of the OX40 agonist ivuxolimab. The receptor set was obtained from an adult with an advanced solid tumor such as melanoma, head and neck, liver or kidney cancer.

V gene TRBV19 combines with J gene TRBJ2-2, with 9 bases matching TRBD2. Germline trimming cut 3 bases from V and 6 bases from J; bases unmatched to any gene: 5. The CDR3 has 15 amino acids. The germline gives CDR1 LNHDA, CDR2 SQIVND (reference sequence). For the CDR3, the DNA is TGTGCCAGTAGTATTAGCGGGAGAGAGCCCGGGGAGCTGTTTTTT. Its translation: CASSISGREPGELFF.

The chain employs TRBV5-1 and TRBJ1-1, with D unresolved. CDR1 and CDR2 (germline): SGHRS, YFSETQ. The CDR3 loop spans 16 amino acids. The germline V and J ends were trimmed by 0 bases and 0 bases, with 12 bases remaining between them. CDR3 nucleotides: TGCGCCAGCAGCTTGGTGGCGGGGAGGATGAACACTGAAGCTTTCTTT. Residues: CASSLVAGRMNTEAFF.

The chain joins TRBV14 to TRBJ2-5, with 13 bases fitting TRBD2. The CDR3 is 18 amino acids. The J segment lost 0 bases and the V segment lost 3 bases, leaving 7 bases of the junction unmatched. CDR1 and CDR2 from the germline V gene are SGHDN and FVKESK. The CDR3 region is CASSHRRTSGSNQETQYF. CDR3 coding DNA: TGTGCCAGCAGCCATAGACGGACTAGCGGGAGTAACCAAGAGACCCAGTACTTC. Combining the CDR3 with reference TRBV14 and TRBJ2-5 gives the whole variable domain EAGVTQFPSHSVIEKGQTVTLRCDPISGHDNLYWYRRVMGKEIKFLLHFVKESKQDESGMPNNRFLAERTGGTYSTLKVQPAELEDSGVYFCASSHRRTSGSNQETQYFGPGTRLLVL.

The V gene is TRBV5-4, the J gene TRBJ2-1, with 13 nucleotides matching TRBD2. The CDR3 totals 20 residues. V lost 0 bases to trimming and J lost 0 bases; unmatched junction nucleotides: 9. Looked up from germline, CDR1 is SGHNT and CDR2 is YYREEE (reference sequence). The CDR3 loop is CASSLGAGTSGASSYNEQFF. For the CDR3, the DNA is TGTGCCAGCAGCTTGGGGGCAGGGACTAGCGGGGCAAGCTCCTACAATGAGCAGTTCTTC.

The gene calls are TRBV28 and TRBJ2-5, with 7 bases identical to TRBD2. This CDR3 contains 13 residues. Germline CDR1 is MDHEN and CDR2 is SYDVKM. Trimming took 8 bases from V and 2 from J; bases not matched to a gene: 5. The CDR3 reads CASWAGVQETQYF. CDR3 coding DNA: TGTGCCAGCTGGGCGGGGGTTCAAGAGACCCAGTACTTC.

The V and J genes are TRBV28 and TRBJ2-1; D is unresolved. The CDR3 has 14 amino acids. Germline V gene lookup returns CDR1 MDHEN and CDR2 SYDVKM. The V gene lost 6 bases and the J gene lost 5 bases, with 14 bases spanning the gap. The DNA of the CDR3 is TGTGCCAGCAGCCGCGAACACCGAAACAATGAGCAGTTCTTC. It specifies CASSREHRNNEQFF.

This rearrangement joins TRBV27 to TRBJ2-1, with 11 bases lining up with TRBD1. Germline V gene lookup returns CDR1 MNHEY and CDR2 SMNVEV (reference sequence). The CDR3 consists of 15 residues. V trimming: 3 bases; J trimming: 9 bases; junction bases outside the gene matches: 7. CDR3: CASSFGTGGEAEQFF. CDR3 sequence (DNA): TGTGCCAGCAGTTTCGGGACAGGGGGAGAGGCTGAGCAGTTCTTC.

The V call is TRBV15, the J call TRBJ2-1; D may be TRBD2 (5 bases). The V end was cut by 1 base, the J end by 3 bases, with 7 bases between. The CDR3 has 14 residues. CDR1 and CDR2 from the germline V gene are LNHNV and YYDKDF (reference sequence). CDR3 amino acids: CATSRASNYNEQFF. DNA of the CDR3: TGTGCCACCAGCAGAGCTAGCAACTACAATGAGCAGTTCTTC.

The rearrangement uses TRBV18 and TRBJ2-3; D is unclear. Germline CDR1 and CDR2: KGHSH and LQKENI. The V end lost 1 base, the J end lost 2 bases, and 7 bases lay between the germline ends. The CDR3 has 14 residues. The CDR3, as DNA: TGTGCCAGCTCACCACGACACCACACAGATACGCAGTATTTT. Encoded protein: CASSPRHHTDTQYF.

The chain joins TRBV7-9 to TRBJ2-2; D unresolved. This CDR3 spans 14 amino acids. Germline CDR1 reads SEHNR; CDR2 reads FQNEAQ (reference sequence). V shed 3 bases and J shed 0 bases, with 5 bases lying between them. DNA for the CDR3: TGTGCCAGCAGCTTTTTCTCGAACACCGGGGAGCTGTTTTTT. It is translated as CASSFFSNTGELFF. Complete variable domain (other parts from reference TRBV7-9 and TRBJ2-2): DTGVSQNPRHKITKRGQNVTFRCDPISEHNRLYWYRQTLGQGPEFLTYFQNEAQLEKSRLLSDRFSAERPKGSFSTLEIQRTEQGDSAMYLCASSFFSNTGELFFGEGSRLTVL.

The chain is built from TRBV28 and TRBJ1-2; weak D call: TRBD1 (6 bases). Trimming took off 5 bases at V and 5 bases at J, with 12 bases between the two ends. The length of the CDR3 is 13 residues. Germline V gene sequence: CDR1 MDHEN, CDR2 SYDVKM. CDR3 residues: CASSTGGPYGYTF. As DNA, the CDR3 is TGTGCCAGCAGTACCGGGGGGCCGTATGGCTACACCTTC.

This clone was recorded once. This CDR3 is CASSPGTVYEQYF. The CDR3 DNA reads TGTGCCAGCAGTCCCGGGACTGTCTACGAGCAGTACTTC. The J gene is TRBJ2-7, the V gene TRBV6-6; weak D call: TRBD2 (6 bases). The germline V and J ends were trimmed by 5 bases and 3 bases, with 11 bases remaining between them. Germline CDR1 is MNHNY and CDR2 is SVGAGI (reference sequence). CDR3 size: 13 residues.

The CDR3 loop is CSVWDRLAKNIQYF. The DNA for the CDR3 is TGCAGCGTTTGGGACAGACTAGCCAAAAACATTCAGTACTTC. V usage is TRBV29-1 and J usage is TRBJ2-4; 7 nucleotides align to TRBD1. CDR3 length: 14 residues. Trimming at V came to 5 bases and at J to 0 bases, leaving 4 bases not matched to a gene. Germline V lookup: CDR1 SQVTM, CDR2 ANQGSEA.

The chain carries TRBV19 and TRBJ1-5; 7 nucleotides align to TRBD1. V dropped 4 bases and J dropped 5; count of bases not matched to a gene: 8. This CDR3 is 15 amino acids long. Germline V gene data show CDR1 as LNHDA and CDR2 as SQIVND (reference sequence). The CDR3 nucleotides read TGTGCCAGTAGTACCCGACAGGGAGGCGATCAGCCCCAGCATTTT. Protein sequence: CASSTRQGGDQPQHF.

The V gene is TRBV5-1, the J gene TRBJ2-1, with D perhaps assigned TRBD1 or TRBD2 (5 bases each). CDR1 is SGHRS and CDR2 is YFSETQ in the germline V gene. The CDR3 has 15 amino acids. The germline V and J ends were trimmed by 0 bases and 3 bases, with 10 bases remaining between them. DNA of the CDR3: TGCGCCAGCAGCTTGGAGGGGACCCTCTACAATGAGCAGTTCTTC. It codes for CASSLEGTLYNEQFF.

V gene TRBV19 combines with J gene TRBJ1-5; 7 bases fit TRBD1. In germline, CDR1 is LNHDA, CDR2 SQIVND (reference sequence). Germline trimming cut 3 bases from V and 9 bases from J; bases unmatched to any gene: 8. The CDR3 totals 14 residues. For the CDR3, the DNA is TGTGCCAGTAGTATCCCGGGGACAGCAGGGCCCCAGCATTTT. Translated: CASSIPGTAGPQHF.

This clone has a single count. The rearrangement joins TRBV7-2 to TRBJ2-5; 10 bases fit TRBD2. Germline CDR1 is SGHTA and CDR2 is FQGNSA. With 6 bases clipped from V and 0 bases from J, the junction kept 7 bases outside the gene matches. This CDR3 has 16 amino acids. CDR3 protein: CASSEQSGRDQETQYF. The CDR3 DNA reads as TGTGCCAGCAGTGAACAGAGCGGGAGGGACCAAGAGACCCAGTACTTC.

CDR3 loop: CASSLTGTPGSPLHF. The CDR3 DNA reads TGTGCCAGCAGTTTAACGGGGACCCCGGGTTCACCCCTCCACTTT. V gene TRBV27 combines with J gene TRBJ1-6, with TRBD1 as a possible D gene (5 bases). This CDR3 is 15 amino acids long. Germline V lookup: CDR1 MNHEY, CDR2 SMNVEV (reference sequence). The V end lost 2 bases, the J end lost 9 bases, and 14 bases lay between the germline ends.

The V gene is TRBV6-1, the J gene TRBJ2-1, with unresolved D. The CDR3 has 15 residues. V lost 2 bases to trimming and J lost 0 bases, with 8 bases between them. The V gene's germline CDR1 is MNHNS and CDR2 SASEGT. This chain's CDR3 is CASSEISGSYNEQFF. For the CDR3, the DNA is TGTGCCAGCAGTGAAATTTCTGGCTCCTACAATGAGCAGTTCTTC.

For the CDR3, the DNA is TGCGCCAGCAGCTTGGCCTCTCTTGGCCACGAGCAGTACTTC. The encoded protein is CASSLASLGHEQYF. The chain employs TRBV5-1 and TRBJ2-7; D is unresolved. CDR1 is SGHRS, CDR2 YFSETQ, per germline. The length of the CDR3 is 14 residues. V was cut by 0 bases and J by 5 bases, with 12 bases left in between.

This clone was detected a few times. This chain uses TRBV12-5 with TRBJ1-5; D ambiguous. The germline V and J ends were trimmed by 3 bases and 5 bases, with 5 bases remaining between them. Germline loops: CDR1 LGHNT, CDR2 FRNRAP. This CDR3 has 12 residues. As DNA, the CDR3 is TGTGCTAGTGGTTTATTAGATCAGCCCCAGCATTTT. Translated, it gives CASGLLDQPQHF. Variable domain in full (rest from reference TRBV12-5 and TRBJ1-5): DARVTQTPRHKVTEMGQEVTMRCQPILGHNTVFWYRQTMMQGLELLAYFRNRAPLDDSGMPKDRFSAEMPDATLATLKIQPSEPRDSAVYFCASGLLDQPQHFGDGTRLSIL.

The V gene is TRBV7-2, the J gene TRBJ2-3; TRBD1 might be the D (6 bases). V gave up 1 base and J gave up 3 bases, with 11 bases separating them. The CDR3 covers 15 residues. The germline V gene encodes CDR1 SGHTA and CDR2 FQGNSA. CDR3 coding DNA: TGTGCCAGCAGCTTAGAGGGGGATCGAACAGATACGCAGTATTTT. Residues: CASSLEGDRTDTQYF.

The V and J genes are TRBV6-6 and TRBJ1-2; D perhaps matches TRBD1 (6 bases). CDR1 is MNHNY and CDR2 is SVGAGI in the germline V gene (reference sequence). This CDR3 region has 14 residues. Trimming took 6 bases from V and 4 from J, leaving 15 bases between them. CDR3: CASRPGTTSYGYTF. In DNA, the CDR3 is TGTGCCAGCAGGCCCGGGACAACCTCCTATGGCTACACCTTC.

This sequence joins TRBV6-5 and TRBJ1-3; D is undetermined. Germline V gene sequence: CDR1 MNHEY, CDR2 SVGAGI. CDR3 length: 15 amino acids. Trimming took 0 bases from V and 0 from J, leaving 6 bases between them. DNA for the CDR3: TGTGCCAGCAGTTACTCTAGGTCCTCTGGAAACACCATATATTTT. Its translation: CASSYSRSSGNTIYF.

This clone was seen more than once but under ten times. This chain links TRBV6-4 with TRBJ2-3, with D possibly matching TRBD2 (6 bases). In germline, CDR1 is MRHNA, CDR2 SNTAGT. This CDR3 has 14 amino acids. V shed 6 bases and J shed 0 bases, with 10 bases lying between them. The CDR3 is CASSEGLSTDTQYF. The CDR3 region has the DNA TGTGCCAGCAGCGAGGGACTCAGCACAGATACGCAGTATTTT.

J is TRBJ1-5 and V is TRBV7-2, with D perhaps TRBD1 (5 bases). CDR1 SGHTA and CDR2 FQGNSA come from the germline V gene. This CDR3 spans 15 amino acids. Deletions cut 4 bases from V and 4 bases from J, with 14 bases between. CDR3 coding DNA: TGTGCCAGCAGCTCATACAGGAGCGGGAATCAGCCCCAGCATTTT. Its translation is CASSSYRSGNQPQHF.

The table lists this clone with a few counts. This sequence joins TRBV5-1 and TRBJ2-1; 7 positions agree with TRBD2. Unmatched junction bases numbered 8, after V lost 2 bases and J lost 9 bases. Looked up from germline, CDR1 is SGHRS and CDR2 is YFSETQ. CDR3 size: 14 residues. The CDR3 sequence is CASSFRRERGEQFF. The CDR3 bases are TGCGCCAGCAGCTTTCGGCGGGAGAGAGGTGAGCAGTTCTTC.

The V gene is TRBV12-2, the J gene TRBJ2-2. TRBV12-2 is described as a pseudogene. The CDR3 covers 16 residues. CDR3 DNA sequence: TGTGCAAGTCGCAAAAGATCAGGAGAGAACACCGGGGAGCTGTTTTTT. This translates into CASRKRSGENTGELFF.